These 26 T cell receptor beta chains share one sample of origin, sequenced in a study of long-term antiretroviral therapy in people with HIV. The assay, immunoSEQ v3.0, was run at survey level. Using immunoSEQ multiplex PCR, the repertoire was profiled, and TCRdb retains in-frame clones only, with some absent. Found here are 19,000 or so clones, 70% to 85% of them singletons; the top ten hold roughly 8.6%. The material sequenced was unsorted PBMCs, taken 0.9 years after starting antiretroviral therapy. The receptors here all came from a man in his late teens or twenties with HIV.

This chain uses TRBV28 with TRBJ2-7; maybe TRBD1 (6 bases). The V and J ends lost 1 base and 4 bases respectively, with 14 bases between them. Looked up from germline, CDR1 is MDHEN and CDR2 is SYDVKM. CDR3 size: 15 residues. This CDR3 is CASSLSPGHLYEQYV. CDR3 sequence (DNA): TGTGCCAGCAGTTTATCCCCGGGACACCTTTACGAGCAGTACGTC.

V and J are TRBV19 and TRBJ2-1, with a weak D call TRBD2 (6 bases). Per germline, CDR1 LNHDA and CDR2 SQIVND (reference sequence). This CDR3 is built from 16 residues. With 1 base removed from V and 9 bases from J, the gap between germline ends came to 19 bases. The DNA of the CDR3 is TGTGCCAGTAGTATAGGACCAGCGGGTGGCGGCGGTGAGCAGTTCTTC. This gives the protein CASSIGPAGGGGEQFF.

This clone was recorded once. The rearrangement joins TRBV19 to TRBJ2-2; no definite D call. Germline CDR1 LNHDA, CDR2 SQIVND (reference sequence). Trimming shortened V by 5 bases and J by 3 bases, and 10 bases separated the two germline ends. The CDR3 runs to 14 residues. The CDR3 bases are TGTGCCAGTAGTGTCGCCGGGCACACCGGGGAGCTGTTTTTT. This encodes CASSVAGHTGELFF.

The CDR3 DNA reads as TGCGCCAGCAGCGCCTCAGGGGATGGCTACACCTTC. It is translated as CASSASGDGYTF. The rearrangement links TRBV5-1 to TRBJ1-2; D might be TRBD1 (6 bases). The CDR3 contains 12 residues. V was pared by 4 bases and J by 6 bases, with 10 bases between. Germline CDR1 is SGHRS and CDR2 is YFSETQ.

The chain is built from TRBV27 and TRBJ1-4, with 7 bases that match TRBD1. The CDR3 covers 14 residues. The germline gives CDR1 MNHEY, CDR2 SMNVEV (reference sequence). V was pared by 4 bases and J by 3 bases, with 2 bases of the junction left unmatched. CDR3 nucleotide sequence: TGTGCCAGCAGTTCGGACAGGTCTAATGAAAAACTGTTTTTT. Its protein is CASSSDRSNEKLFF.

J is TRBJ2-7 and V is TRBV25-1; 8 bases line up with TRBD1. V trimming: 10 bases; J trimming: 5 bases; junction bases outside the gene matches: 13. Germline lookup yields CDR1 MGHDK and CDR2 SYGVNS. The CDR3 runs 14 residues. CDR3 in DNA: TGTGCCACTGCTCCGGGACAGGCCAACAACGAGCAGTACTTC. It yields the protein CATAPGQANNEQYF.

The chain combines TRBV7-2 with TRBJ1-4; D perhaps matches TRBD1 (6 bases). The CDR3 totals 15 residues. V was trimmed by 7 bases and J by 11 bases, leaving 23 bases between them. Germline loops: CDR1 SGHTA, CDR2 FQGNSA. Written as DNA, the CDR3 is TGTGCCAGCACCCTTCAAACAGGGTATGGAGAGAAACTGTTTTTT. As protein: CASTLQTGYGEKLFF.

This chain links TRBV10-2 with TRBJ2-2; D ambiguous. Trimming took off 7 bases at V and 5 bases at J, with 8 bases between the two ends. The CDR3 contains 12 residues. Per the germline V gene, CDR1 is WSHSY and CDR2 is SAAADI. CDR3 sequence: CASIPPTGELFF. CDR3 nucleotides: TGCGCCAGCATCCCCCCGACCGGGGAGCTGTTTTTT.

V usage is TRBV10-3 and J usage is TRBJ2-5; TRBD2 matches at 13 bases. Trimming cost V 3 bases and J 5 bases; bases outside gene matches: 0. The germline gives CDR1 ENHRY, CDR2 SYGVKD. The CDR3 is 14 residues long. As DNA, the CDR3 is TGTGCCATCAGTGAACTAGCGGGGGGGGAGACCCAGTACTTC. Translated: CAISELAGGETQYF.

The rearrangement uses TRBV25-1 and TRBJ1-1; D gene unclear. The CDR3 is 15 residues long. Looked up from germline, CDR1 is MGHDK and CDR2 is SYGVNS. V dropped 3 bases and J dropped 0 bases, with 11 bases sitting between them. CDR3 in DNA: TGTGCCAGCAGTGATCCCGGGGTAGTGAACACTGAAGCTTTCTTT. Its translation: CASSDPGVVNTEAFF.

This rearrangement joins TRBV29-1 to TRBJ2-5, with D possibly being TRBD1 (5 bases). The CDR3 has 18 amino acids. Trimming removed 5 bases at V and 1 base at J, with 26 bases between. In germline, CDR1 is SQVTM, CDR2 ANQGSEA. In DNA form, the CDR3 reads TGCAGCGTTTACCCTGATGGATGGGGCGGACCCCGCCAAGAGACCCAGTACTTC. This encodes CSVYPDGWGGPRQETQYF.

CDR3 nucleotide sequence: TGTGCCAGCAGCTCACTAGCGGGGGGGCCAAATGGTGAGCAGTTCTTC. It specifies CASSSLAGGPNGEQFF. The V call is TRBV7-9, the J call TRBJ2-1; 13 bases line up with TRBD2. Germline V gene sequence: CDR1 SEHNR, CDR2 FQNEAQ (reference sequence). CDR3 length equals 16 residues. J gave up 9 bases and V 4 bases, and 9 bases lay outside the gene matches.

The chain combines TRBV2 with TRBJ1-1; 9 nucleotides line up with TRBD1. The CDR3 is 15 residues long. Germline lookup yields CDR1 SNHLY and CDR2 FYNNEI. V shed 6 bases, J shed 3 bases, and the junction held 8 bases outside the gene matches. The CDR3 reads CASRGRTGVDTEAFF. CDR3 nucleotide sequence: TGTGCCAGCAGGGGCAGGACAGGGGTGGACACTGAAGCTTTCTTT.

The chain carries TRBV6-1 and TRBJ1-1; possible D gene TRBD1, 6 bases. V lost 5 bases and J lost 5, with 18 bases in between. From germline, CDR1 is MNHNS and CDR2 SASEGT. The CDR3 length is 15 residues. This chain's CDR3 is CASSPQGAGDTEAFF. The CDR3, as DNA: TGTGCCAGCAGTCCCCAAGGGGCAGGGGATACTGAAGCTTTCTTT.

The chain has TRBV19 and TRBJ1-1; unclear D gene. The germline CDR1 and CDR2 sequences are LNHDA and SQIVND (reference sequence). The CDR3 contains 14 residues. V was clipped by 5 bases and J by 8 bases, with 18 bases between them. CDR3 protein: CASSPRNPFVEAFF. The CDR3 coding sequence is TGTGCCAGTAGTCCCAGGAACCCTTTCGTCGAAGCTTTCTTT.

This clone appeared a few times. This chain connects TRBV2 to TRBJ2-7, with 9 nucleotides matching TRBD1. V shed 5 bases, J shed 7 bases, and the junction held 6 bases outside the gene matches. Germline V gene sequence: CDR1 SNHLY, CDR2 FYNNEI. This CDR3 is 13 amino acids long. The CDR3 region has the DNA TGTGCCAGCAGTTATACAGGGGGCGCGGAGCAGTACGTC. Translated: CASSYTGGAEQYV.

This chain links TRBV7-6 with TRBJ2-3; the D is unclear. V was shortened by 1 base and J by 2 bases, with 10 bases between the two germline ends. Germline V gene lookup returns CDR1 SGHVS and CDR2 FNYEAQ. The CDR3 contains 15 residues. As DNA, the CDR3 is TGTGCCAGCAGCTTAGATCTGGGCCTCACAGATACGCAGTATTTT. It yields the protein CASSLDLGLTDTQYF.

J is TRBJ1-1 and V is TRBV19; D is ambiguous. Germline-derived CDR1 and CDR2 are LNHDA and SQIVND (reference sequence). Deletions cut 5 bases from V and 9 bases from J, with 13 bases between. The CDR3 is 12 residues long. The CDR3 protein is CASSVHSPQAFF. The CDR3 DNA reads as TGTGCCAGTAGTGTACATTCGCCTCAAGCTTTCTTT.

This chain joins TRBV4-2 and TRBJ2-5; 11 bases are a match to TRBD2. Germline loops: CDR1 LGHNA, CDR2 YNFKEQ. Trimming took 0 bases from V and 2 from J; bases not matched to a gene: 5. The CDR3 totals 17 residues. The CDR3, as DNA: TGTGCCAGCAGCCAAGATCTGCTAGCGGGGGGACAAGAGACCCAGTACTTC. Protein product: CASSQDLLAGGQETQYF.

The chain carries TRBV29-1 and TRBJ1-1; tentatively, D is TRBD1 (6 bases). Germline CDR1 reads SQVTM; CDR2 reads ANQGSEA. The CDR3 length is 19 residues. Trimming took off 8 bases at V and 3 bases at J, with 34 bases between the two ends. The CDR3 DNA sequence: TGCAGCTTCCGACCCGTAAGGGCAGGGGTAGGGGGGGGGTACACTGAAGCTTTCTTT. Encoded protein: CSFRPVRAGVGGGYTEAFF.

V is TRBV21-1 and J is TRBJ2-5; the D call TRBD2 from the table was never checked on the DNA. TRBV21-1 is flagged as a pseudogene. The CDR3 length is 14 residues. CDR3: CASSKVLVGETQYF. The CDR3, as DNA: TGTGCCAGCAGCAAAGTCCTAGTTGGAGAGACCCAGTACTTC.

The chain couples TRBV6-5 to TRBJ2-7, with D perhaps TRBD2 (5 bases). Germline-derived CDR1 and CDR2 are MNHEY and SVGAGI. The CDR3 runs to 13 residues. V was shortened by 7 bases and J by 7 bases, with 17 bases between the two germline ends. The CDR3 region is CASKTVGVVEQYF. In DNA form, the CDR3 reads TGTGCCAGCAAGACGGTCGGGGTTGTAGAGCAGTACTTC.

This rearrangement joins TRBV1 to TRBJ1-1; the listed D gene, TRBD1, was not tested against the DNA. TRBV1 is flagged as a pseudogene. CDR3 length: 18 residues. This CDR3 is CTSSQRTGTGSMSTEAFF. CDR3 sequence (DNA): TGCACCAGCAGCCAACGAACCGGGACAGGGAGCATGAGCACTGAAGCTTTCTTT.

J is TRBJ1-2 and V is TRBV2, with D perhaps TRBD1 (5 bases). V shed 6 bases and J shed 4 bases, with 6 bases lying between them. CDR1 and CDR2 (germline): SNHLY, FYNNEI. This CDR3 spans 11 amino acids. The CDR3 DNA reads as TGTGCCAGCAGCCAGGGCTATGGCTACACCTTC. This codes for CASSQGYGYTF.

This chain joins TRBV11-2 and TRBJ2-2; a weak D match, TRBD1 (6 bases). Germline V CDR1 and CDR2: SGHAT, FQNNGV. V lost 5 bases and J lost 3, with 10 bases in between. This CDR3 contains 14 residues. The CDR3 protein is CASSIRQDTGELFF. CDR3 DNA sequence: TGTGCCAGCAGCATCAGACAGGACACCGGGGAGCTGTTTTTT.

The rearrangement uses TRBV7-2 and TRBJ2-1; D perhaps matches TRBD2 (6 bases). Trimming removed 2 bases at V and 3 bases at J, with 8 bases between. CDR3 length: 14 residues. The germline gives CDR1 SGHTA, CDR2 FQGNSA. In DNA form, the CDR3 reads TGTGCCAGCAGCTTATGGAGGGACTACAATGAGCAGTTCTTC. Its translation is CASSLWRDYNEQFF.